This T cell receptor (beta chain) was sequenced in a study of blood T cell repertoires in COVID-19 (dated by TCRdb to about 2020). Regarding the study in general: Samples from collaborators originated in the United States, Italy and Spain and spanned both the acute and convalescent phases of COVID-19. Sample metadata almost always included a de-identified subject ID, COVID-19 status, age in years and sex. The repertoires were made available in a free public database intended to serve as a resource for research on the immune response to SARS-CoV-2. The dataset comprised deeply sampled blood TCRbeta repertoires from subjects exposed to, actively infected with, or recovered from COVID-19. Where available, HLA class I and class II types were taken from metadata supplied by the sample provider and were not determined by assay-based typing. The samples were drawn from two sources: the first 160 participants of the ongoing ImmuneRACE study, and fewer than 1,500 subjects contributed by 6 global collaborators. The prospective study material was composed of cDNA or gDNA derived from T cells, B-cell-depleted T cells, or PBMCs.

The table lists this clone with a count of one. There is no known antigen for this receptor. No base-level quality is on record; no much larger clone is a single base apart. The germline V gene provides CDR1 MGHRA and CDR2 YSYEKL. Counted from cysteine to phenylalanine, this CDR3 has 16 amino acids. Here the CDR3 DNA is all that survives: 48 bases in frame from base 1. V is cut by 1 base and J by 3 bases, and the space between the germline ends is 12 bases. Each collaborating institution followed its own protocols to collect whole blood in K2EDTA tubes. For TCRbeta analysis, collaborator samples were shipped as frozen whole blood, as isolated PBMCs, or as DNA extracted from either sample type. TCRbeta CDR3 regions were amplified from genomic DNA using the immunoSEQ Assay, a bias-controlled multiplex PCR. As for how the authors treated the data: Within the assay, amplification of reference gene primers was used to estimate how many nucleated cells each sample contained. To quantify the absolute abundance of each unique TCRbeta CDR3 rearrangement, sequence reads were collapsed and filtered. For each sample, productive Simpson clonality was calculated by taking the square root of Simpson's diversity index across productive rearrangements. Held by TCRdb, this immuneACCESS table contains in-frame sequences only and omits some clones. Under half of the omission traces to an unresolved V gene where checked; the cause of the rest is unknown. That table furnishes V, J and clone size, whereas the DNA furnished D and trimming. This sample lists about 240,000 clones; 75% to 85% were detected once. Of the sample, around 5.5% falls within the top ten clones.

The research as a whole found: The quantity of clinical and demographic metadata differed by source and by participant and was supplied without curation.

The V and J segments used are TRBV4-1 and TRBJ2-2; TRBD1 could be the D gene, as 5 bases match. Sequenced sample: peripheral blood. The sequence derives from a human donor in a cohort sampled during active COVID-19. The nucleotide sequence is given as TGCGCCAGCAGCCAAGGGGTCAGGGCGGACACCGGGGAGCTGTTTTTT. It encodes CASSQGVRADTGELFF.